A selection of T cell receptor beta chains follows, all from one sample in a study of blood T cell repertoires in COVID-19. Sequencing used immunoSEQ multiplex PCR; TCRdb keeps in-frame clones, though not all of them. The table records around 170,000 clones, approximately 82% of them present only once. Sequenced: peripheral blood. These receptors all stem from a man between 65 and 80 years old who had recovered from COVID-19. Each CDR3 is given with its conserved first and last residue. D genes are given only for firm matches. Clone size is not always given. Where it is, it says once, few, many or a class for expanded clones.

v_call	clone_size	d_call	j_call	cdr3_aa	cdr3_nt
TRBV20-1	once	.	TRBJ1-3	CSASRGISGNTIYF	TGCAGTGCTAGTAGGGGGATCTCTGGAAACACCATATATTTT
TRBV19	.	.	TRBJ2-7	CASSRGGTALYEQYF	TGTGCCAGTAGTAGGGGCGGGACAGCCCTATACGAGCAGTACTTC
TRBV3-1/TRBV3-2	once	.	TRBJ1-3	CASSQGSISGNTIYF	TGTGCCAGCAGCCAAGGATCTATCTCTGGAAACACCATATATTTT
TRBV3-1/TRBV3-2	once	.	TRBJ1-6	CASSWGQGTNSPLHF	TGTGCCAGCTCTTGGGGGCAGGGGACTAATTCACCCCTCCACTTT
TRBV7-9	.	TRBD1	TRBJ1-4	CASSIRTGADEKLFF	TGTGCCAGCAGCATAAGGACAGGGGCCGATGAAAAACTGTTTTTT
TRBV5-4	.	TRBD2	TRBJ2-2	CASKQGTSGTGELFF	TGTGCCAGCAAACAGGGGACTAGCGGAACCGGGGAGCTGTTTTTT
TRBV3-1/TRBV3-2	few	TRBD2	TRBJ2-5	CASSHRSRGGRARETQYF	TGTGCCAGCAGCCACCGCTCTAGGGGCGGGAGAGCACGGGAGACCCAGTACTTC
TRBV5-4	.	.	TRBJ2-5	CASSFGSGEETQYF	TGTGCCAGCAGCTTCGGGTCAGGGGAAGAGACCCAGTACTTC
TRBV7-8	.	.	TRBJ2-7	CASSRTESSYEQYF	TGTGCCAGCAGCCGGACAGAAAGCTCCTACGAGCAGTACTTC
TRBV7-2	few	.	TRBJ1-6	CASSLAGRNSPLHF	TGTGCCAGCAGCTTAGCAGGCAGGAATTCACCCCTCCACTTT
TRBV19	.	TRBD1	TRBJ1-1	CASSIEGTENTEAFF	TGTGCCAGTAGTATAGAGGGGACAGAGAACACTGAAGCTTTCTTT
TRBV7-2	.	.	TRBJ2-5	CASSFSGQETQYF	TGTGCCAGCAGCTTTAGCGGCCAAGAGACCCAGTACTTC
TRBV27	.	TRBD2	TRBJ2-4	CASSLGLAGVKAKNIQYF	TGTGCCAGCAGTTTGGGACTAGCGGGAGTCAAAGCCAAAAACATTCAGTACTTC
TRBV6-6	.	TRBD1	TRBJ2-5	CASSNRDSKRTQYF	TGTGCCAGCAGCAACCGGGACAGTAAAAGGACCCAGTACTTC
TRBV7-2	.	.	TRBJ2-7	CASSLEHRVKEQYF	TGTGCCAGCAGCTTAGAACACAGAGTTAAGGAGCAGTACTTC
TRBV7-8	.	TRBD1	TRBJ2-5	CASSIQGQETQYF	TGTGCCAGCAGCATACAGGGGCAAGAGACCCAGTACTTC
TRBV15	.	TRBD2	TRBJ2-1	CATSPYKGREPPYNEQFF	TGTGCCACCAGCCCTTACAAGGGGCGGGAGCCCCCCTACAATGAGCAGTTCTTC
TRBV5-1	.	.	TRBJ1-2	CASSTNQGMYGYTF	TGCGCCAGCAGCACGAACCAGGGAATGTATGGCTACACCTTC
TRBV3-1/TRBV3-2	few	TRBD1	TRBJ1-2	CASSQGQGAGGYTF	TGTGCCAGCAGCCAAGGACAGGGGGCTGGTGGCTACACCTTC
TRBV27	.	.	TRBJ1-2	CASSLQASSYGYTF	TGTGCCAGCAGTTTACAGGCCAGTTCCTATGGCTACACCTTC